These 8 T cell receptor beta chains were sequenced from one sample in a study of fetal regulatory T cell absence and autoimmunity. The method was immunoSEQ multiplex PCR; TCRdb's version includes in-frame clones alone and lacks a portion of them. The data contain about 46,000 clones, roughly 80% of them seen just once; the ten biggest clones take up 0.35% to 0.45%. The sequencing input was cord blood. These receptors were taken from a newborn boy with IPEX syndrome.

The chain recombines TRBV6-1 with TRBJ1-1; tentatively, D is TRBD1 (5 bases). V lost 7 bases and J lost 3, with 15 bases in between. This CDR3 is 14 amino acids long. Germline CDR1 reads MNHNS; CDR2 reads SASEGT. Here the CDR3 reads CASIARRGDTEAFF. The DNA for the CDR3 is TGTGCCAGCATAGCGAGGCGGGGGGACACTGAAGCTTTCTTT.

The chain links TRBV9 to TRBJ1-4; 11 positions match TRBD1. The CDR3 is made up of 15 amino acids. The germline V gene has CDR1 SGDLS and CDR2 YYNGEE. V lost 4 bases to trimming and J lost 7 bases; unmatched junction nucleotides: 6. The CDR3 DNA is TGTGCCAGCAGCCCGGACAGGGGGCGCGCTGAAAAACTGTTTTTT. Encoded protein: CASSPDRGRAEKLFF.

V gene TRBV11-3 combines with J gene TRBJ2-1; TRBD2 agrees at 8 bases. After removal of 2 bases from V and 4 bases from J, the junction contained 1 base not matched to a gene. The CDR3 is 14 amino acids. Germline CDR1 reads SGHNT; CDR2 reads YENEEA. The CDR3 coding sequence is TGTGCCAGCAGCTTAACGGGAGGGTACAATGAGCAGTTCTTC. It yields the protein CASSLTGGYNEQFF.

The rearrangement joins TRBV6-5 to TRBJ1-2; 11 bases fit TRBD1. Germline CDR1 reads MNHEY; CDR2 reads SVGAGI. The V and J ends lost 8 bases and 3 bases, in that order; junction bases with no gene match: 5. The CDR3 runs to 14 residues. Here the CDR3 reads CASGRDRGDYGYTF. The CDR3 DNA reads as TGTGCCAGCGGGAGGGACAGGGGGGACTATGGCTACACCTTC.

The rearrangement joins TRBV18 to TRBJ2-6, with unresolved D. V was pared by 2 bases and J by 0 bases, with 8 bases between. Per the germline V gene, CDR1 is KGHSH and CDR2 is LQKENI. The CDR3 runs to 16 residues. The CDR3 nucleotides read TGTGCCAGCTCACCAGAACAGAGCTCTGGGGCCAACGTCCTGACTTTC. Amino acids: CASSPEQSSGANVLTF.

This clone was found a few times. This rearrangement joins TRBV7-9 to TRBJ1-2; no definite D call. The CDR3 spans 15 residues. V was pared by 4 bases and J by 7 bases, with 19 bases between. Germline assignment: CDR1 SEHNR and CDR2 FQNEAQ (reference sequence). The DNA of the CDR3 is TGTGCCAGCAGCTCAGGTTATCAGGAGGGTAGTGGCTACACCTTC. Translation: CASSSGYQEGSGYTF.

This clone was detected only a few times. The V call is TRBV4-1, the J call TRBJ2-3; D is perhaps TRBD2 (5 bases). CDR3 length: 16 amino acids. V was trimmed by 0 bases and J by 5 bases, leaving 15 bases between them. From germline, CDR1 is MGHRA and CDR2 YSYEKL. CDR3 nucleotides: TGCGCCAGCAGCCAAGATAAAACGATGGAGGTAGATACGCAGTATTTT. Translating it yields CASSQDKTMEVDTQYF.

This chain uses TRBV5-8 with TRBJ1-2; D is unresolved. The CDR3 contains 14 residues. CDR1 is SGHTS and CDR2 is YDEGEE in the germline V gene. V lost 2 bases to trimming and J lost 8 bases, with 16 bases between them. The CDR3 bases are TGTGCCAGCAGCTTCACCCACGGATCGCGGGGCTACACCTTC. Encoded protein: CASSFTHGSRGYTF.